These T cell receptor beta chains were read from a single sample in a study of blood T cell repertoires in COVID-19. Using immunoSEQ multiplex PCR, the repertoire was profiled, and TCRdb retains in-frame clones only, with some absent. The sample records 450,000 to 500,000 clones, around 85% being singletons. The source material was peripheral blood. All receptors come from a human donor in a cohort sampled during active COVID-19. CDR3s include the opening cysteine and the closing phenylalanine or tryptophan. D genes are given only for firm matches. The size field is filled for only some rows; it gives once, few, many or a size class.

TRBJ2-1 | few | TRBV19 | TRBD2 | TGTGCCAGTAGCCCGCTCCCGGGACTAGCGGGGCCTTGGGTCGGCAATGAGCAGTTCTTC | CASSPLPGLAGPWVGNEQFF
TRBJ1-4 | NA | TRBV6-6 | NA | TGTGCCAGCAGAGCGACGGGGGGTGGTGAAAAACTGTTTTTT | CASRATGGGEKLFF
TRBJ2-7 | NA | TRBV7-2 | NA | TGTGCCAGCAGCTTACCACAGGGCTACGAGCAGTACTTC | CASSLPQGYEQYF
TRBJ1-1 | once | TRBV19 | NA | TGTGCCAGTAGCGACGTAGAAGGCAGGGCAGTCACTGAAGCTTTCTTT | CASSDVEGRAVTEAFF
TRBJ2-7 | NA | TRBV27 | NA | TGTGCCAGCAGTGGGGGGACAGCCTCGTATCGAGAGCAGTACTTC | CASSGGTASYREQYF
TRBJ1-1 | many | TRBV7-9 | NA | TGTGCCAGCAGCTTAACAGGGCTGAACACTGAAGCTTTCTTT | CASSLTGLNTEAFF
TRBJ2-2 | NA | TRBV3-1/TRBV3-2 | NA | TGTGCCAGCAGCCAAGTATCCACCGGGGAGCTGTTTTTT | CASSQVSTGELFF
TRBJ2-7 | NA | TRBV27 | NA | TGTGCCAGCAGTCGCTCATCCGGAGTGTACGAGCAGTACTTC | CASSRSSGVYEQYF
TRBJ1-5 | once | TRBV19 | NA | TGTGCCAGTAGTATAAACAGGGATAGCAATCAGCCCCAGCATTTT | CASSINRDSNQPQHF
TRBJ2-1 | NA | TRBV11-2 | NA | TGTGCCAGCAAAACAAGACTGGACTCCTACAATGAGCAGTTCTTC | CASKTRLDSYNEQFF
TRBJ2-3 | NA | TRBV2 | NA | TGTGCCAGCAGGCGTAGCACAGATACGCAGTATTTT | CASRRSTDTQYF
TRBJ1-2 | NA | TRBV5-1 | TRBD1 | TGCGCCAGCAGCCCGGAAGGACAGGGGGAGATCTATGGCTACACCTTC | CASSPEGQGEIYGYTF
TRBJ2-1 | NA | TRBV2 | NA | TGTGCCAGCAACCCTAGAGGGTACAATGAGCAGTTCTTC | CASNPRGYNEQFF
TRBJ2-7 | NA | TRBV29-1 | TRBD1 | TGCAGCGTGTCAACAGGGGAGCCCTACGAGCAGTACTTC | CSVSTGEPYEQYF
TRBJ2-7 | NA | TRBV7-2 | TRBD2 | TGTGCCAGCAGTTGGGGACTAGCGGGCTACGAGCAGTACTTC | CASSWGLAGYEQYF
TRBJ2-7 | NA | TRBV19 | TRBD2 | TGTGCCAGCTCCGGAACTAGACTAGCGGGGCCATCCTACGAGCAGTACTTC | CASSGTRLAGPSYEQYF
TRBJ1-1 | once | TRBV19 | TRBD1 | TGTGCCAGTAGTCAGACAGGGTCGAACACTGAAGCTTTCTTT | CASSQTGSNTEAFF
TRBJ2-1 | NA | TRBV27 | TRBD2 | TGTGCCAGCAGTTTGGGGGGAGGGCCTAATGAGCAGTTCTTC | CASSLGGGPNEQFF
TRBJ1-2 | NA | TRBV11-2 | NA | TGTGCCAGCAGCTCCTCTCCCCATGGCTACACCTTC | CASSSSPHGYTF
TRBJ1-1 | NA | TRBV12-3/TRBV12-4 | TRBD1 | TGTGCCAGCACCACGGACAGGGGCGCTGAAGCTTTCTTT | CASTTDRGAEAFF
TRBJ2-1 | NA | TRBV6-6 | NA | TGTGCCAGCAGTTACGACAGCTCCTACAATGAGCAGTTCTTC | CASSYDSSYNEQFF
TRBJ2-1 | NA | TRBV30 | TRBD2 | TGTTCCGCGCGGGAGTACCATGAGCAGTTCTTC | CSAREYHEQFF
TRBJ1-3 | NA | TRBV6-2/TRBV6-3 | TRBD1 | TGTGCCAGCAGTTACGCGGGACAGGCGAAATCTGGAAACACCATATATTTT | CASSYAGQAKSGNTIYF
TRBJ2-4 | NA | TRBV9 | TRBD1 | TGTGCCAGCAGCCGGACAGGGGAGGGAAACATTCAGTACTTC | CASSRTGEGNIQYF
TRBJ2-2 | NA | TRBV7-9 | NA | TGTGCCACTCCAGGGCGTAACACCGGGGAGCTGTTTTTT | CATPGRNTGELFF
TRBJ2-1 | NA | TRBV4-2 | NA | TGTGCCAGCAGCCAAGTTGATGCGGGTGACAATGAGCAGTTCTTC | CASSQVDAGDNEQFF
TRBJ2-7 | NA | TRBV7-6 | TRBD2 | TGTGCCAGCAGATTAATTACAGGGATCGGACTAGCGGGAGTACCCACCTACGAGCAGTACTTC | CASRLITGIGLAGVPTYEQYF
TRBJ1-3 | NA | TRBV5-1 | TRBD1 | TGCGCCAGCAGCTTGGCCGGGACAGACGGAAACACCATATATTTT | CASSLAGTDGNTIYF
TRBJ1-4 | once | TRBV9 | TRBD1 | TGTGCCAGCAGCGTATCCTCGACAGGGAGGGAAAAACTGTTTTTT | CASSVSSTGREKLFF
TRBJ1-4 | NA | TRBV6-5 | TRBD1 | TGTGCCAGCAGGGGACAGGGCAGTGAAAAACTGTTTTTT | CASRGQGSEKLFF
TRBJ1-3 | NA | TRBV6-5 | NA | TGTGCCAGCATGGGGGCGCGGGGAAACACCATATATTTT | CASMGARGNTIYF
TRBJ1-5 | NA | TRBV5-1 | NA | TGCGCCAGCAGCTTGCAGGGCGGGGGGAGCAATCAGCCCCAGCATTTT | CASSLQGGGSNQPQHF
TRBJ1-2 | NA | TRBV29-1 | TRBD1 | TGCAGCGGCGGGCCGGGGACAGGGGAACGGGATAACTATGGCTACACCTTC | CSGGPGTGERDNYGYTF
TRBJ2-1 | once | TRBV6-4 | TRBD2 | TGTGCCAGCAGTGTGGAACTAGCGGCTTCAGGGGAGCAGTTCTTC | CASSVELAASGEQFF
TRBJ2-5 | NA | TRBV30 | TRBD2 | TGTGCCTGGTCGTCGGGTAGCGGGAGTTCTGAGACCCAGTACTTC | CAWSSGSGSSETQYF
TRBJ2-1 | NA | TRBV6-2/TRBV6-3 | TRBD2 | TGTGCCAGCAGTTACGGGGCTAGCGGGAGCTATTGGGGTGAGCAGTTCTTC | CASSYGASGSYWGEQFF
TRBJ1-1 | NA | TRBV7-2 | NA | TGTGCCACCGCCCAACAGGGATATACTGAAGCTTTCTTT | CATAQQGYTEAFF
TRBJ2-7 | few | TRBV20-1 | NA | TGCAGTGCTAGTGTTAGCAGCTTCCCAGGGTCACACGAGCAGTACTTC | CSASVSSFPGSHEQYF
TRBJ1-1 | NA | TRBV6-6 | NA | TGTGCCAGCAGTCCACCTAGCACAGCTACCATTTTACACACTGAAGCTTTCTTT | CASSPPSTATILHTEAFF
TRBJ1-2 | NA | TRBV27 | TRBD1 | TGTGCCAGCAGTCGCCAGGGACAGGGGGCTTACGGCTACACCTTC | CASSRQGQGAYGYTF
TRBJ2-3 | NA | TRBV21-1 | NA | TGTGCCAGCAGCAAAGATCTAGCGAGAACTAGCACAGATACGCAGTATTTT | CASSKDLARTSTDTQYF